This TCR beta chain was identified in a study of human versus mouse CDR3 diversity and MHC coevolution. In germline, CDR1 is SGHTA, CDR2 FQGTGA. V gave up 10 bases and J gave up 6 bases; unmatched junction bases: 15. CDR3 size: 16 residues. Clones were sequenced by immunoSEQ multiplex PCR, and TCRdb holds only the in-frame ones, with some missing. The sample lists about 80,000 clones; 90% to 95% were seen once. This clonotype originated in a person aged 30 to 69 in good health. The chain combines TRBV7-3 with TRBJ1-6, with 7 bases that match TRBD1. Sequencing was done on a sample of naive CD4+ T cells from blood. Subset here: CD45RO-negative CD62L-positive naive CD4 T cells. This CDR3 reads CANPKEKGAFNSPLHF. Here the CDR3 DNA reads TGTGCCAACCCAAAGGAGAAGGGGGCATTTAATTCACCCCTCCACTTT.